These T cell receptor beta chains were read from a single sample in a study of blood T cell repertoires in COVID-19. Libraries were prepared by immunoSEQ multiplex PCR; TCRdb keeps only in-frame clonotypes and omits some of them. The data show approximately 400,000 clones, with about 80% seen just once and 0.85% to 1.2% held by the top ten. The sample was peripheral blood. These receptors all come from a human donor with acute or convalescent COVID-19. The donor label of this sample is uncertain. Each CDR3 is given with its conserved first and last residue. Fields, in order: D gene, clone size, V gene, J gene, CDR3 DNA, CDR3 protein. D genes are given only for firm matches. A clone size is listed for some rows: how often the clone was seen (once, few, many), or a class if it is expanded.

d_call: .
clone_size: .
v_call: TRBV3-1/TRBV3-2
j_call: TRBJ1-6
cdr3_nt: TGTGCCAGCAGCCAAGCATATAATTCACCCCTCCACTTT
cdr3_aa: CASSQAYNSPLHF

d_call: TRBD1
clone_size: .
v_call: TRBV30
j_call: TRBJ1-1
cdr3_nt: TGTGCCTGGATGGGGTGGGACAGGGGGTCCGCTGAAGCTTTCTTT
cdr3_aa: CAWMGWDRGSAEAFF

d_call: TRBD1
clone_size: .
v_call: TRBV2
j_call: TRBJ2-1
cdr3_nt: TGTGCCAGCAGTACTAGGGGGCAGAATCGGAATGAGCAGTTCTTC
cdr3_aa: CASSTRGQNRNEQFF

d_call: TRBD1
clone_size: .
v_call: TRBV2
j_call: TRBJ1-2
cdr3_nt: TGTGCCAGCACCTGGACAGGGGTGTATGGCTACACCTTC
cdr3_aa: CASTWTGVYGYTF

d_call: .
clone_size: .
v_call: TRBV20-1
j_call: TRBJ2-5
cdr3_nt: TGCAGTGCTAGTTACGGGGGTCAAGAGACCCAGTACTTC
cdr3_aa: CSASYGGQETQYF

d_call: TRBD1
clone_size: .
v_call: TRBV5-6
j_call: TRBJ2-1
cdr3_nt: TGTGCCAGCAGCTCCTGGACAGGGCAGTTCTTC
cdr3_aa: CASSSWTGQFF

d_call: TRBD2
clone_size: .
v_call: TRBV7-6
j_call: TRBJ2-1
cdr3_nt: TGTGCCAGCAGCTTACTTAGCGGGAGCTCCTACAATGAGCAGTTCTTC
cdr3_aa: CASSLLSGSSYNEQFF

d_call: .
clone_size: .
v_call: TRBV10-2
j_call: TRBJ1-3
cdr3_nt: TGCGCCAGCAGTGGTCAGGGGAATGTCGACACCATATATTTT
cdr3_aa: CASSGQGNVDTIYF

d_call: .
clone_size: .
v_call: TRBV10-3
j_call: TRBJ1-2
cdr3_nt: TGTGCCATCAGTGACAAGGGCGAGGGATCCTATGGCTACACCTTC
cdr3_aa: CAISDKGEGSYGYTF

d_call: .
clone_size: .
v_call: TRBV7-9
j_call: TRBJ1-6
cdr3_nt: TGTGCTACGAGTGGCAGGGCCCATTCACCCCTCCACTTT
cdr3_aa: CATSGRAHSPLHF

d_call: TRBD1
clone_size: .
v_call: TRBV3-1/TRBV3-2
j_call: TRBJ1-1
cdr3_nt: TGTGCCAGCAGCCCGAGTAAAGGACAGGGGAGCACTGAAGCTTTCTTT
cdr3_aa: CASSPSKGQGSTEAFF

d_call: .
clone_size: .
v_call: TRBV7-2
j_call: TRBJ1-2
cdr3_nt: TGTGCCAGCAGCTTAGGGGCTTCTTATGGCTACACCTTC
cdr3_aa: CASSLGASYGYTF

d_call: TRBD1
clone_size: .
v_call: TRBV30
j_call: TRBJ1-4
cdr3_nt: TGTGCTGCCCGTCCGAGGGACAGGGGGAATGAAAAACTGTTTTTT
cdr3_aa: CAARPRDRGNEKLFF

d_call: .
clone_size: .
v_call: TRBV2
j_call: TRBJ1-2
cdr3_nt: TGTGCCAGCGCCAACAGGGCGAACTATGGCTACACCTTC
cdr3_aa: CASANRANYGYTF

d_call: .
clone_size: once
v_call: TRBV5-1
j_call: TRBJ1-2
cdr3_nt: TGCGCCAGCAGCTTGGGCATGGGGGGAGGAACATACCCCTATGGCTACACCTTC
cdr3_aa: CASSLGMGGGTYPYGYTF

d_call: .
clone_size: .
v_call: TRBV13
j_call: TRBJ1-6
cdr3_nt: TGTGCCAGCAGCCGAACCGGGTCCAGACCTTCCAACTTTTCACCCCTCCACTTT
cdr3_aa: CASSRTGSRPSNFSPLHF

d_call: .
clone_size: .
v_call: TRBV5-1
j_call: TRBJ2-7
cdr3_nt: TGCGCCAGCAGCTTGGGCGGCTTCTCCTACGAGCAGTACTTC
cdr3_aa: CASSLGGFSYEQYF

d_call: TRBD1
clone_size: .
v_call: TRBV19
j_call: TRBJ2-4
cdr3_nt: TGTGCCAGTAGTCCCCAGGACAGGGGGCCCCAAAACATTCAGTACTTC
cdr3_aa: CASSPQDRGPQNIQYF

d_call: .
clone_size: once
v_call: TRBV7-9
j_call: TRBJ1-6
cdr3_nt: TGTGCCAGCAGCTTATTACAGGCTAATTCACCCCTCCACTTT
cdr3_aa: CASSLLQANSPLHF

d_call: .
clone_size: .
v_call: TRBV19
j_call: TRBJ2-3
cdr3_nt: TGTGCCAGTAGTCCCCGAAACTCAGATACGCAGTATTTT
cdr3_aa: CASSPRNSDTQYF

d_call: .
clone_size: .
v_call: TRBV3-1/TRBV3-2
j_call: TRBJ1-3
cdr3_nt: TGTGCCAGCAGCTTCGGGAGTGGCACCATATATTTT
cdr3_aa: CASSFGSGTIYF

d_call: .
clone_size: .
v_call: TRBV13
j_call: TRBJ1-1
cdr3_nt: TGTGCCAGCAGCTTAGGCCGGGTTGAAGCTTTCTTT
cdr3_aa: CASSLGRVEAFF

d_call: TRBD1
clone_size: .
v_call: TRBV7-2
j_call: TRBJ2-1
cdr3_nt: TGTGCCAGCAGCCTGGACAGGGAAGGGGAGCAGTTCTTC
cdr3_aa: CASSLDREGEQFF

d_call: .
clone_size: .
v_call: TRBV28
j_call: TRBJ1-2
cdr3_nt: TGTGCCAGCAGTTCGGGGGGAGTACGCTACACCTTC
cdr3_aa: CASSSGGVRYTF

d_call: .
clone_size: .
v_call: TRBV24-1
j_call: TRBJ2-3
cdr3_nt: TGTGCCACCAGTGAGGGTAGCCAGACAGATACGCAGTATTTT
cdr3_aa: CATSEGSQTDTQYF

d_call: TRBD1
clone_size: few
v_call: TRBV7-9
j_call: TRBJ1-1
cdr3_nt: TGTGCCAGCAGTCACAGGGGGGGCACTGAAGCTTTCTTT
cdr3_aa: CASSHRGGTEAFF

d_call: .
clone_size: .
v_call: TRBV6-2/TRBV6-3
j_call: TRBJ2-2
cdr3_nt: TGTGCCAGCAGTTCTCAGGGGATCGCCGGGGAGCTGTTTTTT
cdr3_aa: CASSSQGIAGELFF

d_call: .
clone_size: .
v_call: TRBV6-4
j_call: TRBJ2-1
cdr3_nt: TGTGCCAGCAGTGACAGGCCCAGCGCTTACAATGAGCAGTTCTTC
cdr3_aa: CASSDRPSAYNEQFF

d_call: .
clone_size: .
v_call: TRBV5-1
j_call: TRBJ2-5
cdr3_nt: TGCGCCAGCAGCTTGGGCGTGGAGACCCAGTACTTC
cdr3_aa: CASSLGVETQYF

d_call: TRBD1
clone_size: .
v_call: TRBV18
j_call: TRBJ2-3
cdr3_nt: TGTGCCAGCTCACCACGATGGGTGAGGACAGGGAAGTTGGTAGGTACGCAGTATTTT
cdr3_aa: CASSPRWVRTGKLVGTQYF

d_call: TRBD1
clone_size: .
v_call: TRBV5-5
j_call: TRBJ2-1
cdr3_nt: TGTGCCAGCAGCGGGACTTCTTGGACAGGGCATAGCTCCTACAATGAGCAGTTCTTC
cdr3_aa: CASSGTSWTGHSSYNEQFF

d_call: .
clone_size: .
v_call: TRBV9
j_call: TRBJ2-7
cdr3_nt: TGTGCCAGCAGCGTAGCTGGGAACGGGGCCTACGAGCAGTACTTC
cdr3_aa: CASSVAGNGAYEQYF

d_call: TRBD1
clone_size: .
v_call: TRBV28
j_call: TRBJ1-4
cdr3_nt: TGTGCCAGCAGCCCTAGCGACAGGGGCGTCGGTGAAAAACTGTTTTTT
cdr3_aa: CASSPSDRGVGEKLFF

d_call: .
clone_size: .
v_call: TRBV2
j_call: TRBJ1-5
cdr3_nt: TGTGCCAGCAGTGATCAGTATAGCAATCAGCCCCAGCATTTT
cdr3_aa: CASSDQYSNQPQHF

d_call: .
clone_size: .
v_call: TRBV5-5
j_call: TRBJ1-2
cdr3_nt: TGTGCCAGCAGCTTGGGCAGCGCACGCTATGGCTACACCTTC
cdr3_aa: CASSLGSARYGYTF

d_call: .
clone_size: .
v_call: TRBV7-2
j_call: TRBJ1-2
cdr3_nt: TGTGCCAGCAGCTTAGTTGGGCTCTGGGGCTACACCTTC
cdr3_aa: CASSLVGLWGYTF

d_call: .
clone_size: .
v_call: TRBV19
j_call: TRBJ1-2
cdr3_nt: TGTGCCAGTAGTCTCGCTATTGGGCCCAACTATGGCTACACCTTC
cdr3_aa: CASSLAIGPNYGYTF

d_call: .
clone_size: .
v_call: TRBV28
j_call: TRBJ1-2
cdr3_nt: TGTGCCAGCAGTTCCTGGGGCAGCAAGAACTATGGCTACACCTTC
cdr3_aa: CASSSWGSKNYGYTF

d_call: .
clone_size: .
v_call: TRBV7-2
j_call: TRBJ2-2
cdr3_nt: TGTGCCAGCAGCTTACTGGGGGACATCGGGGAGCTGTTTTTT
cdr3_aa: CASSLLGDIGELFF

d_call: TRBD1
clone_size: .
v_call: TRBV7-9
j_call: TRBJ1-1
cdr3_nt: TGTGCCAGCAGCCCTCCGGGACAGGAGAACACTGAAGCTTTCTTT
cdr3_aa: CASSPPGQENTEAFF

d_call: .
clone_size: .
v_call: TRBV2
j_call: TRBJ2-1
cdr3_nt: TGTGCCAGCAGTGAAGCGGGGGGGGCCGGAACCCATGAGCAGTTCTTC
cdr3_aa: CASSEAGGAGTHEQFF

d_call: .
clone_size: .
v_call: TRBV5-5
j_call: TRBJ1-1
cdr3_nt: TGTGCCAGCAGCCCCTCGGGTCTTCTGTACACTGAAGCTTTCTTT
cdr3_aa: CASSPSGLLYTEAFF

d_call: .
clone_size: once
v_call: TRBV5-4
j_call: TRBJ2-3
cdr3_nt: TGTGCCAGCAGCCAACAGGGGCGATTGCGGGGGGCAGATACGCAGTATTTT
cdr3_aa: CASSQQGRLRGADTQYF

d_call: .
clone_size: .
v_call: TRBV7-8
j_call: TRBJ2-7
cdr3_nt: TGTGCCAGCAGCGTAACCCCCGAGCGGACGGCTTACTACGAGCAGTACTTC
cdr3_aa: CASSVTPERTAYYEQYF

d_call: TRBD1
clone_size: many
v_call: TRBV6-5
j_call: TRBJ1-5
cdr3_nt: TGTGCCAGCAGTAGCCGGGACAGGGAAGAGCCCCAGCATTTT
cdr3_aa: CASSSRDREEPQHF

d_call: .
clone_size: .
v_call: TRBV7-2
j_call: TRBJ2-3
cdr3_nt: TGTGCCAGCACCTTGGGGGCTTACACAGATACGCAGTATTTT
cdr3_aa: CASTLGAYTDTQYF

d_call: TRBD2
clone_size: few
v_call: TRBV3-1/TRBV3-2
j_call: TRBJ2-5
cdr3_nt: TGTGCCAGCAGCCACGAGCGGGGGGGGGAGACCCAGTACTTC
cdr3_aa: CASSHERGGETQYF